This TCR beta chain was retrieved from a study of cytomegalovirus exposure and HLA in healthy donors. The PCR ran on 60 Vbeta and 13 Jbeta primers. Sequenced by immunoSEQ multiplex PCR; TCRdb stores in-frame clones only, minus some. The table includes 130,000 or so clones, roughly 70% detected once. Trimming took off 2 bases at V and 3 bases at J, with 8 bases between the two ends. From germline, CDR1 is SGDLS and CDR2 YYNGEE. The CDR3 consists of 13 residues. The sequenced material came from PBMCs. This chain uses TRBV9 with TRBJ1-1, with D hard to call. The source of this sequence is a woman between 40 and 55 years old in good health and CMV-seropositive. CDR3 sequence reads: CASSVREDTEAFF. CDR3 DNA sequence: TGTGCCAGCAGCGTGAGGGAGGACACTGAAGCTTTCTTT.